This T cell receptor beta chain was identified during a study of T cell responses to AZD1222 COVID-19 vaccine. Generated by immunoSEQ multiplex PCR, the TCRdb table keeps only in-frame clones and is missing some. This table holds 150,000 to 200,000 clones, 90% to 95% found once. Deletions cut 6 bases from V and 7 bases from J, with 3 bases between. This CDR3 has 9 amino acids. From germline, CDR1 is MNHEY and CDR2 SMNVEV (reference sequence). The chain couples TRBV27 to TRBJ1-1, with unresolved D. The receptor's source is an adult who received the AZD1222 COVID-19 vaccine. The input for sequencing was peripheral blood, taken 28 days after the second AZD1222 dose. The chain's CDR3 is CASRIEAFF. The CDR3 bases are TGTGCCAGCAGGATTGAAGCTTTCTTT.